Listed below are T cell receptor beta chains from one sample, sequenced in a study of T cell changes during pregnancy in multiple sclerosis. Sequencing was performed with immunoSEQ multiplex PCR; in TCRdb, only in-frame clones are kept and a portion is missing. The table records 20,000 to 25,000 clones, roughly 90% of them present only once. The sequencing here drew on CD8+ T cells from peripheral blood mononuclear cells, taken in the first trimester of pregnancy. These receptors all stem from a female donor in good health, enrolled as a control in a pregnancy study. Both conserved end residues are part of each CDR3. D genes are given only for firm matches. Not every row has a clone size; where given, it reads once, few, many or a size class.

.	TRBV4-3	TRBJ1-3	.	CASSQTDNLGNTIYF	TGCGCCAGCAGCCAAACGGACAATCTCGGAAACACCATATATTTT
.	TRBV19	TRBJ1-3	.	CASSIGSSSGNTIYF	TGTGCCAGTAGTATTGGCAGTTCCTCTGGAAACACCATATATTTT
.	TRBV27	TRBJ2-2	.	CASSFQYAGLNTGELFF	TGTGCCAGCAGTTTTCAGTATGCTGGCTTAAACACCGGGGAGCTGTTTTTT
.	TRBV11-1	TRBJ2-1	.	CASSLAYRGSHNEQFF	TGTGCCAGCAGCTTAGCGTACCGGGGGAGCCACAATGAGCAGTTCTTC
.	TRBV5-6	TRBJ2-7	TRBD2	CASSFPRGGQYEQYF	TGTGCCAGCAGCTTCCCTCGGGGGGGGCAGTACGAGCAGTACTTC
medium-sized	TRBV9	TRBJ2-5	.	CASSVGEAVGQETQYF	TGTGCCAGCAGCGTAGGGGAAGCGGTGGGCCAAGAGACCCAGTACTTC
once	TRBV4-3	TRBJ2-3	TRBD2	CASSQDRGGSTDTQYF	TGCGCCAGCAGCCAAGATCGCGGGGGTAGCACAGATACGCAGTATTTT
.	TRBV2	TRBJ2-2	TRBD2	CASSSLREGELFF	TGTGCCAGCAGTTCCCTGCGGGAGGGGGAGCTGTTTTTT
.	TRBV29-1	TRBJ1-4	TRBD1	CSVWNRGSEKLFF	TGCAGCGTTTGGAACAGGGGAAGTGAAAAACTGTTTTTT
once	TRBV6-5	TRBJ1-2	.	CASSSIGPGYGYGYTF	TGTGCCAGCAGTTCGATCGGACCAGGGTACGGCTATGGCTACACCTTC
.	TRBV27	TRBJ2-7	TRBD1	CASSPPPGQGIHEQYF	TGTGCCAGCAGCCCCCCGCCGGGACAGGGGATCCACGAGCAGTACTTC
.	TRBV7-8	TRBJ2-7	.	CASSLEDFPYEQYF	TGTGCCAGCAGCTTAGAAGACTTTCCCTACGAGCAGTACTTC
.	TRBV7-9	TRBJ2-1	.	CASAASWSYNEQFF	TGTGCCAGCGCCGCGAGTTGGTCCTACAATGAGCAGTTCTTC
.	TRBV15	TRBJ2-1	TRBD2	CATSSFPGTSSINEQFF	TGTGCCACCAGCAGTTTTCCCGGGACTAGCAGTATTAATGAGCAGTTCTTC
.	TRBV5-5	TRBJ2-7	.	CASSTSGAGGYEQYF	TGTGCCAGCAGCACCTCGGGGGCAGGGGGCTACGAGCAGTACTTC
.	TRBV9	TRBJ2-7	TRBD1	CASSLGTGASYEQYF	TGTGCCAGCAGCCTCGGGACAGGGGCATCCTACGAGCAGTACTTC
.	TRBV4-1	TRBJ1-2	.	CASSQEVGPDGYTF	TGCGCCAGCAGCCAAGAAGTGGGCCCGGATGGCTACACCTTC
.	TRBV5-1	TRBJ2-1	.	CASSIGGEQFF	TGCGCCAGCAGCATCGGAGGTGAGCAGTTCTTC
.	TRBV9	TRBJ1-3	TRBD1	CASGTGGYSGNTIYF	TGTGCCAGCGGGACAGGAGGATACTCTGGAAACACCATATATTTT
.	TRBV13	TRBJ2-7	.	CASSSYRDKYEQYF	TGTGCCAGCAGCTCATACCGGGACAAATACGAGCAGTACTTC
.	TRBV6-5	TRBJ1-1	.	CASSPYSNTEAFF	TGTGCCAGCAGCCCCTATTCGAACACTGAAGCTTTCTTT
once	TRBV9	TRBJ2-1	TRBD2	CASSVKTGGPSEQFF	TGTGCCAGCAGCGTTAAAACGGGGGGGCCTAGTGAGCAGTTCTTC
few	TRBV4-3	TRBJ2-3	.	CASSQEWAGATDTQYF	TGCGCCAGCAGCCAAGAATGGGCGGGGGCGACAGATACGCAGTATTTT
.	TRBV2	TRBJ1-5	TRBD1	CASSEGTGESQPQHF	TGTGCCAGCAGTGAAGGGACAGGGGAATCTCAGCCCCAGCATTTT
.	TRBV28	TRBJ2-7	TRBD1	CASSFRDRVPPYEQYF	TGTGCCAGCAGTTTTCGGGACAGGGTCCCCCCCTACGAGCAGTACTTC
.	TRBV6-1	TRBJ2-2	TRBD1	CASSDPQGTANTGELFF	TGTGCCAGCAGTGACCCTCAAGGGACAGCGAACACCGGGGAGCTGTTTTTT
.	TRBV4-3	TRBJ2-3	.	CASSQDHRDFNTDTQYF	TGCGCCAGCAGCCAAGATCATCGGGACTTTAACACAGATACGCAGTATTTT
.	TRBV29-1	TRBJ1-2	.	CSVEKGGGRGSNYGYTF	TGCAGCGTTGAAAAAGGTGGGGGCAGGGGAAGTAACTATGGCTACACCTTC
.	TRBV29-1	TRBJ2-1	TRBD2	CRLGPASGQYNEQFF	TGCAGACTAGGTCCGGCTAGCGGTCAATACAATGAGCAGTTCTTC
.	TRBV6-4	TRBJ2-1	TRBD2	CASSDNPGGGHNEQFF	TGTGCCAGCAGTGACAACCCCGGGGGGGGACACAATGAGCAGTTCTTC